The present T cell receptor beta chain was sequenced within a study of T cells in Graves' hyperthyroidism and ophthalmopathy. Germline V gene sequence: CDR1 SQVTM, CDR2 ANQGSEA. This CDR3 is built from 15 residues. With 2 bases removed from V and 2 bases from J, the gap between germline ends came to 13 bases. This clonotype showed up many times. RNA transcripts provided the source from which TCR beta CDR3 regions were amplified. The TCR CDR3 first-round RT-PCR relied on the HTBI primer set. A single record per CDR3 protein comes from TCRdb applying MiXCR to the multiplex PCR reads. The sample shows 250,000 to 300,000 distinct CDR3 sequences, roughly 15% of them seen only once.

What was sequenced was blood. The chain combines TRBV29-1 with TRBJ2-1; D could derive from TRBD1 or TRBD2 (5 bases each). The source of this sequence is a woman between 40 and 55 years old with Graves' hyperthyroidism that later progressed to Graves' ophthalmopathy. For the CDR3, the DNA is TGCAGCGTTGAAACGGTGGGACGAACCTACAATGAGCAGTTCTTC. Its protein is CSVETVGRTYNEQFF.